This is a list of T cell receptor beta chains from one sample in a study of Tregs in tolerant kidney transplant recipients. These TCRs are of unknown antigen specificity. Repertoires were generated with immunoSEQ multiplex PCR, while TCRdb's copy carries only in-frame clones and drops some. The sample has about 44,000 clones; nearly 97% are singletons. Specimen: Tregs from blood cultured with allogeneic cells. Receptor source: a human donor in good health. The CDR3 runs from the conserved cysteine through the conserved F or W. Each record gives: CDR3 length, V gene, CDR3 protein.

>17|TRBV10-1
CASSHDRTQGTYNEQFF
>15|TRBV19
CATQRGHAGANVLTF
>13|TRBV10-1
CASSENRDYGYTF
>17|TRBV5-1
CASSFRPTGGGADTQYF
>15|TRBV5-1
CASSLASAYSYEQYF
>13|TRBV5-6
CASRPQLNYGYTF
>16|TRBV7-9
CASSLAWLADDNEQFF
>16|TRBV5-1
CASSSTGLRRNSPLHF
>15|TRBV5-4
CASSPQRASTDTQYF
>15|TRBV19
CASSIDRWTVYGYTF
>13|TRBV30
CAWSVRGGNGYTF
>15|TRBV10-3
CAISAERGGRNEQFF
>19|TRBV11-2
CASSHQIGTGFSGANVLTF
>14|TRBV10-1
CASSAQQGHTEAFF
>15|TRBV9
CASSVNPGKRTEAFF
>13|TRBV30
CAWRRAGTGELFF
>12|TRBV28
CASRRAVVEQFF
>16|TRBV7-2
CASSQEPGQGTRVAFF
>14|TRBV6-5
CASSLAGLGFEQYF
>15|TRBV2
CASSGSMGQGDEQFF
>16|TRBV5-4
CASSLVSGGRTDTQYF
>13|TRBV5-4
CASSSFRDYGYTF
>14|TRBV9
CASSVSTYTDTQYF
>15|TRBV10-3
CAISKGQDSYNEQFF
>16|TRBV15
CATRERKDLYWNEQFF
>15|TRBV27
CASSLRGINTGELFF
>12|TRBV6-6
CATMVGTGELFF
>15|TRBV6-6
CATQKGTGGVQPQHF
>13|TRBV10-1
CASSQPPWETQYF
>17|TRBV4-1
CASSQIHAGGLNTEAFF
>18|TRBV11-3
CASSLPPGGALVTHEQYF
>15|TRBV5-1
CASSLSRGSGEKLFF
>13|TRBV18
CASSASSNYGYTF
>13|TRBV5-6
CASSLFGNQPQHF
>17|TRBV15
CATSRDPGTGGRDGYTF
>16|TRBV4-1
CASSQDPGRGIRGYTF
>16|TRBV21-1
CASSKAGQYSNQPQHF
>14|TRBV7-2
CASSWGASYNEQFF
>13|TRBV7-9
CASSLIRQGEAFF
>14|TRBV11-2
CASSAALGDSPLHF
>13|TRBV6-1
CASRGHITDTQYF
>14|TRBV9
CASSVVTKFNEQFF
>16|TRBV5-8
CASSSRFGRGDTEAFF
>17|TRBV6-1
CASSGPYRTYSNQPQHF
>14|TRBV11-2
CASSSLGGPDTQYF
>15|TRBV9
CASSPPGSRQEKLFF
>12|TRBV25-1
CASSESYSQQYF
>15|TRBV7-9
CASSLRQGNSYEQYF
>16|TRBV10-3
CAISESGGNSYNEQFF
>12|TRBV6-5
CASSDRSGGYTF
>14|TRBV30
CAWTVQGVNQPQHF
>14|TRBV2
CASNTGTAQSEQYF
>18|TRBV5-8
CASSPGVIAGGRVDEQFF
>13|TRBV5-1
CASSLEWGTEAFF